This T cell receptor beta chain derives from a study of early T cells in non-severe SARS-CoV-2 infection. Study background: Unsorted whole blood bulk RNA was sequenced, with unpaired chains. Points from the study as a whole: Private and CD4 specificities were missed by VDJdb matching, skewed to anti-spike CD8.

Attachment of unique molecular identifiers to individual cDNA molecules was performed. Using its own MiXCR run on the 5' RACE reads, TCRdb lists one record per CDR3 protein. The sample has 85,000 to 95,000 distinct CDR3 sequences, approximately 15% seen once. This clonotype was counted a few times. Antigen unknown. The starting material was whole blood, obtained at baseline. The receptor was derived from an adult who was a healthcare worker with PCR-confirmed SARS-CoV-2 infection or an uninfected control (not recorded which).

The CDR3 region has the DNA TGTGCCAGCAGTTTGTCCGGGAGGGCCTTCACCGGGGAGCTGTTTTTT. Amino acids: CASSLSGRAFTGELFF. V usage is TRBV12-3 or TRBV12-4 and J usage is TRBJ2-2; TRBD2 matches at 8 bases. The CDR3 has 16 amino acids. V shed 3 bases and J 4 bases; nucleotides not matched to a gene: 7.